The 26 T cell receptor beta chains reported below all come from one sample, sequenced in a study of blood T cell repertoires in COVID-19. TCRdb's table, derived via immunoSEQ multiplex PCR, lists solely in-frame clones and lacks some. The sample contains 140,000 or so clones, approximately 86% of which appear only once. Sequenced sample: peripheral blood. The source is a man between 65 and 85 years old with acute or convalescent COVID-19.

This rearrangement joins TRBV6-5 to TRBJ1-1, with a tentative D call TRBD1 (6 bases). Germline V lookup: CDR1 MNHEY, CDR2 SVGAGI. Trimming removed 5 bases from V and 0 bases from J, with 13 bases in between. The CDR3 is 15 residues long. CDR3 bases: TGTGCCAGCAGTCCGGGACACACGTTGAACACTGAAGCTTTCTTT. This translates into CASSPGHTLNTEAFF.

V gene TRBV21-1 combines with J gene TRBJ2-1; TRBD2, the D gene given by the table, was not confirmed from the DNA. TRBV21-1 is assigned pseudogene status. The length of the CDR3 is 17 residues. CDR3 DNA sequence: TGTGCCAGCAGCCCCTCGGGGGCCGGACTAGCCTACAATGAGCAGTTCTTC. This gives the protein CASSPSGAGLAYNEQFF.

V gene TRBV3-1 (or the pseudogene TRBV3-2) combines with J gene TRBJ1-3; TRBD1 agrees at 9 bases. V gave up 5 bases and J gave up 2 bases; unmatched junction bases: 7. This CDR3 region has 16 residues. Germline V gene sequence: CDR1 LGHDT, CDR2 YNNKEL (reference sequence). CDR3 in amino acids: CASSSSGTGPGNTIYF. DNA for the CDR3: TGTGCCAGCAGCTCGTCAGGGACAGGGCCTGGAAACACCATATATTTT.

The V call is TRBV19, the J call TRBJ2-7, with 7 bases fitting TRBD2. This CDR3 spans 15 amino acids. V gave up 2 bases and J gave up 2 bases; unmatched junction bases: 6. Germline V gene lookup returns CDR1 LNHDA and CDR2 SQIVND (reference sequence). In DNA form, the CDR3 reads TGTGCCAGTAGTATACCCGGCGGGAGAGCCTACGAGCAGTACTTC. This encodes CASSIPGGRAYEQYF.

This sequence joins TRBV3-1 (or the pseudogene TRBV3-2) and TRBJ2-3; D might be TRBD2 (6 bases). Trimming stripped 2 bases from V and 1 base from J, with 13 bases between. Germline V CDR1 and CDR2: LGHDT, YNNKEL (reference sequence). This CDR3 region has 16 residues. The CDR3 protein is CASSQIRASGTDTQYF. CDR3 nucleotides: TGTGCCAGCAGCCAAATTCGGGCTAGCGGCACAGATACGCAGTATTTT.

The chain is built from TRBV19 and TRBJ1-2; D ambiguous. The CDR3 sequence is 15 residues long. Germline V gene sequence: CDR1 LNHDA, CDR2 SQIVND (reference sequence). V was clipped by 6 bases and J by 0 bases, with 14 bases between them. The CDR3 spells CASSITRVANYGYTF. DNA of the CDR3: TGTGCCAGTAGCATAACCCGCGTGGCTAACTATGGCTACACCTTC.

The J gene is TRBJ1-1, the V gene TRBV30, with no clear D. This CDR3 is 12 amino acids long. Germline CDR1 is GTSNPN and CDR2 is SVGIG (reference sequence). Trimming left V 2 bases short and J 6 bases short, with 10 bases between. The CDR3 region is CAWSTPFSEAFF. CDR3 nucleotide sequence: TGTGCCTGGAGTACTCCATTCTCTGAAGCTTTCTTT.

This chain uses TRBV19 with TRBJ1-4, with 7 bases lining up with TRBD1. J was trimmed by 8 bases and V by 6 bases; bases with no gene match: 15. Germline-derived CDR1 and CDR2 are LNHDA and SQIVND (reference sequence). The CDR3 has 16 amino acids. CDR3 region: CASRNFGKAGGEKLFF. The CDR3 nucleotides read TGTGCCAGTAGGAACTTCGGGAAGGCAGGGGGAGAAAAACTGTTTTTT.

Written as DNA, the CDR3 is TGTGCCAGCAGCACCCAGGTTCCCTACACTGAAGCTTTCTTT. Translating gives CASSTQVPYTEAFF. The chain employs TRBV7-9 and TRBJ1-1; the D is unclear. The V end was cut by 5 bases, the J end by 3 bases, with 13 bases between. Looked up from germline, CDR1 is SEHNR and CDR2 is FQNEAQ (reference sequence). The CDR3 loop spans 14 amino acids.

CDR3 amino acids: CASSSGTGATLAKNIQYF. In nucleotides, the CDR3 is TGCGCCAGCAGCTCCGGGACAGGGGCAACTCTAGCCAAAAACATTCAGTACTTC. The chain combines TRBV5-1 with TRBJ2-4; TRBD1 aligns across 10 bases. The CDR3 contains 18 residues. V trimming: 3 bases; J trimming: 0 bases; junction bases outside the gene matches: 9. The germline V gene encodes CDR1 SGHRS and CDR2 YFSETQ.

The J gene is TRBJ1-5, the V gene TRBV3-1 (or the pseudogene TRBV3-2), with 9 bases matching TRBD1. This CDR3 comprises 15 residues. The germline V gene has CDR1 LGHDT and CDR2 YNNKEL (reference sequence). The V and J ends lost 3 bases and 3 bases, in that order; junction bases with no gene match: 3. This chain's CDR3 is CASSQGQGHNQPQHF. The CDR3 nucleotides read TGTGCCAGCAGCCAGGGACAGGGCCACAATCAGCCCCAGCATTTT.

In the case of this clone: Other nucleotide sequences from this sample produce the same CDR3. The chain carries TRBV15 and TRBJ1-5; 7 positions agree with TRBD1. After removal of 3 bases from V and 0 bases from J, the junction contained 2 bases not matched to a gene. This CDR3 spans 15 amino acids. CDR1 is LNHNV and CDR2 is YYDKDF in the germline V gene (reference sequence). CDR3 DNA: TGTGCCACCAGCAGCAGGGGGTATAGCAATCAGCCCCAGCATTTT. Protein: CATSSRGYSNQPQHF.

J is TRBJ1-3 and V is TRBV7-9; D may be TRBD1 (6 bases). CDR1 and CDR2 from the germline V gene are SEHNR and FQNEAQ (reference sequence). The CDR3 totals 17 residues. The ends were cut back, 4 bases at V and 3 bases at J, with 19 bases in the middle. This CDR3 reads CASSSQGSTDDGNTIYF. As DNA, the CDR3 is TGTGCCAGCAGCTCACAGGGCAGCACGGATGATGGAAACACCATATATTTT.

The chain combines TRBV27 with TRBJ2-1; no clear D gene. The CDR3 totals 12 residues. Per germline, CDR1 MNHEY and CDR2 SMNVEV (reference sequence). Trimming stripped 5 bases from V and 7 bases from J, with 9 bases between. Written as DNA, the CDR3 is TGTGCCAGCAGTGGTGAGTGGAATGAGCAGTTCTTC. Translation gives CASSGEWNEQFF.

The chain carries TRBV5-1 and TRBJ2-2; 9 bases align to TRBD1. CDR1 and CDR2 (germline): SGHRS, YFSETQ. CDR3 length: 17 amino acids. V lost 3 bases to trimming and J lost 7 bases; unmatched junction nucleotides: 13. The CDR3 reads CASSSSGLTGGIGELFF. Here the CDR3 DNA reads TGCGCCAGCAGCTCGAGCGGGTTGACAGGGGGGATCGGGGAGCTGTTTTTT.

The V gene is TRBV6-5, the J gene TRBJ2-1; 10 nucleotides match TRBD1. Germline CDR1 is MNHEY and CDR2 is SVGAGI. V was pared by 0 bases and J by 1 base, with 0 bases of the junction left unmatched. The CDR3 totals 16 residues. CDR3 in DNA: TGTGCCAGCAGTTACTCGGGACAGGGGTCCTACAATGAGCAGTTCTTC. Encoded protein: CASSYSGQGSYNEQFF.

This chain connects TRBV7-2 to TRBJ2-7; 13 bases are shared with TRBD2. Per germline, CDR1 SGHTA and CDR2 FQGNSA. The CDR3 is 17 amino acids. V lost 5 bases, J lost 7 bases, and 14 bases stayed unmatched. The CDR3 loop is CASSRAGLAGDPGEQYF. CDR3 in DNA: TGTGCCAGCAGCAGAGCAGGACTAGCGGGGGACCCTGGGGAGCAGTACTTC.

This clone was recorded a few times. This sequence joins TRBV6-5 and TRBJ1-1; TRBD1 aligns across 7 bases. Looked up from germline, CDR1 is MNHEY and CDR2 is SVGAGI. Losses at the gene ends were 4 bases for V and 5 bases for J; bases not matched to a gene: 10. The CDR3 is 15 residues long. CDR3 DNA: TGTGCCAGCAGTTCCATGGGACAGCCTGGGACTGAAGCTTTCTTT. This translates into CASSSMGQPGTEAFF.

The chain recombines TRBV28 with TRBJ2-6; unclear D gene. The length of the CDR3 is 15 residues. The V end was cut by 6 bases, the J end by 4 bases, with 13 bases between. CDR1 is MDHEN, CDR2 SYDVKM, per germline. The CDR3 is CASSREQAGANVLTF. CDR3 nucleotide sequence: TGTGCCAGCAGCCGAGAGCAGGCCGGGGCCAACGTCCTGACTTTC.

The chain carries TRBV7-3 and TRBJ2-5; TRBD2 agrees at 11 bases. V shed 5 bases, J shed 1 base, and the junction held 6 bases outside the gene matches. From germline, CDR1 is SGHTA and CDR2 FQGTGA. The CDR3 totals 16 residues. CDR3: CASSQGLAGGQETQYF. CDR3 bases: TGTGCCAGCAGCCAAGGCCTAGCGGGAGGCCAAGAGACCCAGTACTTC.

CDR3 residues: CASSEEPGGNQPQHF. As DNA, the CDR3 is TGTGCCAGCAGTGAAGAGCCAGGTGGGAATCAGCCCCAGCATTTT. The chain uses TRBV6-1 and TRBJ1-5, with unresolved D. Per the germline V gene, CDR1 is MNHNS and CDR2 is SASEGT. Trimming stripped 1 base from V and 4 bases from J, with 11 bases between. The CDR3 covers 15 residues.

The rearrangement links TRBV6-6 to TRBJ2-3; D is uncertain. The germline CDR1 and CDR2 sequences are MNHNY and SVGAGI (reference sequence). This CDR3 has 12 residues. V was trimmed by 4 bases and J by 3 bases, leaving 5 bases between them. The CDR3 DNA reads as TGTGCCAGCAGTTTACAGACAGATACGCAGTATTTT. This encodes CASSLQTDTQYF.

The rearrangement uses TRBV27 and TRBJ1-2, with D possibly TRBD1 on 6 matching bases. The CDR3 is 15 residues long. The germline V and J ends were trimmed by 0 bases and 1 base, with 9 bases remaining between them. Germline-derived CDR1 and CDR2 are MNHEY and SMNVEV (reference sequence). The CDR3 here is CASSLSRTVNYGYTF. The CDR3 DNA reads TGTGCCAGCAGTTTATCGCGGACAGTTAACTATGGCTACACCTTC.

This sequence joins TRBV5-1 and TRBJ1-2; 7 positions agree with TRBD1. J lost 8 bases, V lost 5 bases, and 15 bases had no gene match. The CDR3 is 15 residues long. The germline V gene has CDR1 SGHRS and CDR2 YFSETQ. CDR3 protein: CASSFAKTGFGGYTF. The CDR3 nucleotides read TGCGCCAGCAGTTTCGCTAAGACAGGGTTCGGGGGCTACACCTTC. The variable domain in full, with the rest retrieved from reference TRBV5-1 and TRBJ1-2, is KAGVTQTPRYLIKTRGQQVTLSCSPISGHRSVSWYQQTPGQGLQFLFEYFSETQRNKGNFPGRFSGRQFSNSRSEMNVSTLELGDSALYLCASSFAKTGFGGYTFGSGTRLTVV.

The CDR3: CASSLGQGSNEQFF. The CDR3 DNA is TGTGCCAGCAGCCTAGGACAGGGAAGCAATGAGCAGTTCTTC. This chain connects TRBV7-2 to TRBJ2-1, with 8 bases fitting TRBD1. The CDR3 totals 14 residues. V lost 5 bases to trimming and J lost 6 bases; unmatched junction nucleotides: 6. CDR1 is SGHTA and CDR2 is FQGNSA in the germline V gene.

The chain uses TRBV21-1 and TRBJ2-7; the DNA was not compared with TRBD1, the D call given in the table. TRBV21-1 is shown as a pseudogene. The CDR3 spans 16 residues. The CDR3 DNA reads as TGTGCCAGCAGCAAAGGAGGGACAGGGGGCACTTACGAGCAGTACTTC. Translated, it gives CASSKGGTGGTYEQYF.